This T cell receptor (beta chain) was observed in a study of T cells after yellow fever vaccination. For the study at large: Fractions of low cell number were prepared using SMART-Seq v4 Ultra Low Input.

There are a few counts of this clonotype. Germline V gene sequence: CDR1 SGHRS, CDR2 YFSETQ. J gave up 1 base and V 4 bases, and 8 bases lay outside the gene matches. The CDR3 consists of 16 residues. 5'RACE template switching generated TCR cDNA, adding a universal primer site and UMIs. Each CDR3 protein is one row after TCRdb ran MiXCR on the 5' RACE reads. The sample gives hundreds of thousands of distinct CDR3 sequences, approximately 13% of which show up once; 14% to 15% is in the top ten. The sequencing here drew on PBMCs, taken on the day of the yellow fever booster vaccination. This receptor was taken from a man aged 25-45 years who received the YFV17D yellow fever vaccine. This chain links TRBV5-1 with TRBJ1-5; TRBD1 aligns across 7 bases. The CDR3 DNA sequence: TGCGCCAGCAGCCCGGGGTGGGGACAGAGCAATCAGCCCCAGCATTTT. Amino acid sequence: CASSPGWGQSNQPQHF.